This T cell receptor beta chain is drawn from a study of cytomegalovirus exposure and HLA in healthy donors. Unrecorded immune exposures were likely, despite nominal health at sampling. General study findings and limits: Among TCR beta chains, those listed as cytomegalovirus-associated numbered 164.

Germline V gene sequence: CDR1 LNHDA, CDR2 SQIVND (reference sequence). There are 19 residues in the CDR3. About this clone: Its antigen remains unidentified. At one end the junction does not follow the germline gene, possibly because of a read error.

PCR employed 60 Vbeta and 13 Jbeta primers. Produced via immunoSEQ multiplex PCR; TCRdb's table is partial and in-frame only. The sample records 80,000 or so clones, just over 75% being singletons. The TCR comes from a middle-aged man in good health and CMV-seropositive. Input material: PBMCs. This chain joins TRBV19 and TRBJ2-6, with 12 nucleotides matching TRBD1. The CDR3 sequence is CASSPNRDRGRFGANGLTF. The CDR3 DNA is TGTGCCAGTAGCCCCAACCGGGACAGGGGGCGATTTGGGGCCAACGGCCTGACTTTC. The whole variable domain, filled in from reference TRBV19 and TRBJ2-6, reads DGGITQSPKYLFRKEGQNVTLSCEQNLNHDAMYWYRQDPGQGLRLIYYSQIVNDFQKGDIAEGYSVSREKKESFPLTVTSAQKNPTAFYLCASSPNRDRGRFGANGLTFGAGSRLTVL.